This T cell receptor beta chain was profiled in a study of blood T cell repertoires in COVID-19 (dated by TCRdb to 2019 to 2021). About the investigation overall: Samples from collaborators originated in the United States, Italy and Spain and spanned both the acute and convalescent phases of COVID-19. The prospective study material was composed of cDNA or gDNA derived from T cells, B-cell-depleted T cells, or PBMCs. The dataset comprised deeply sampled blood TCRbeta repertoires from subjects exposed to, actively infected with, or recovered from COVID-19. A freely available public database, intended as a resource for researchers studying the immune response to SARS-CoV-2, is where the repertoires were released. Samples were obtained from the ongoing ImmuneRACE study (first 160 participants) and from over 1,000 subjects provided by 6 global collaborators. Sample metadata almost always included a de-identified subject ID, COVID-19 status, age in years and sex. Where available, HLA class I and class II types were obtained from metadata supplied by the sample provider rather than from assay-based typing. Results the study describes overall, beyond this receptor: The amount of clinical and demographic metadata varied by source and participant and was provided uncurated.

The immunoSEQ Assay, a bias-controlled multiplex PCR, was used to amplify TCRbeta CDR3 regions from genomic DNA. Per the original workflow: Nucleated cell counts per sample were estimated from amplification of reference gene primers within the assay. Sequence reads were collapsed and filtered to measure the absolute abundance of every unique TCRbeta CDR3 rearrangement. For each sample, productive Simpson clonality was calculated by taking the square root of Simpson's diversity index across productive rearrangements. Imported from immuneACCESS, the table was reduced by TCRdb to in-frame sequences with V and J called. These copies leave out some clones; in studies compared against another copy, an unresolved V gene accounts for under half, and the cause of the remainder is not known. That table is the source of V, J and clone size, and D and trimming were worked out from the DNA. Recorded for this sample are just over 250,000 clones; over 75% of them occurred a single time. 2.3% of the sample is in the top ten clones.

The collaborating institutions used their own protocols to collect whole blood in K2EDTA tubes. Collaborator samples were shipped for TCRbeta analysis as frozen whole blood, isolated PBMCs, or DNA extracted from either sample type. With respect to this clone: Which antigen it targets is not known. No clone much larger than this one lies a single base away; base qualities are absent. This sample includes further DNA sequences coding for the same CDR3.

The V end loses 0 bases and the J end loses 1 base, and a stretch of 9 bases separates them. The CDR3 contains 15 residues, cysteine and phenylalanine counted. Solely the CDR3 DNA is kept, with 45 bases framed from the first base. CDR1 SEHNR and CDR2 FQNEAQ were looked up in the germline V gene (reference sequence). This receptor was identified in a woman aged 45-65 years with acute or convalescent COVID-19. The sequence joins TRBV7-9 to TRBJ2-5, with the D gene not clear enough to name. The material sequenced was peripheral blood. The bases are TGTGCCAGCAGCTTAGCGCTGGCAGGCCAAGAGACCCAGTACTTC. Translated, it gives CASSLALAGQETQYF.